This T cell receptor (beta chain) was profiled in a study of blood T cell repertoires in COVID-19. There are 15 residues in the CDR3. Trimming took off 8 bases at V and 3 bases at J, with 20 bases between the two ends. In germline, CDR1 is KGHSH, CDR2 LQKENI. Produced via immunoSEQ multiplex PCR; TCRdb's table is partial and in-frame only. This table has around 230,000 clones, around 82% appearing once. The chain uses TRBV18 and TRBJ2-7, with a weak D call TRBD2 (6 bases). The receptor's source is a woman in her thirties or forties with active or convalescent COVID-19. The sequenced material came from peripheral blood. CDR3 sequence: CASTGTSEDYYEQYF. DNA for the CDR3: TGTGCCAGCACCGGCACCAGCGAGGACTACTACGAGCAGTACTTC.